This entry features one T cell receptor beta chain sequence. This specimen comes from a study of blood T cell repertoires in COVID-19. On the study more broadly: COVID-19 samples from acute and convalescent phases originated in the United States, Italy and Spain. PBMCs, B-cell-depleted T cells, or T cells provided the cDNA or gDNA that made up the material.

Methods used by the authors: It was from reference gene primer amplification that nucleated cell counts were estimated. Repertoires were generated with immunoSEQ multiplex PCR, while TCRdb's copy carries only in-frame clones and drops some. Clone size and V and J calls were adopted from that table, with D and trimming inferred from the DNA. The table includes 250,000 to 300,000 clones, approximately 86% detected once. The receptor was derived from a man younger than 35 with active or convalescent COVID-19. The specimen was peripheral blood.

The CDR3 loop is CASSLEGGHEKLFF. CDR3 in DNA: TGCGCCAGCAGCTTGGAGGGAGGACATGAAAAACTGTTTTTT. The chain joins TRBV5-1 to TRBJ1-4; no clear D. There are 14 residues in the CDR3. Germline V lookup: CDR1 SGHRS, CDR2 YFSETQ. The V and J ends lost 0 bases and 6 bases respectively, with 9 bases between them.